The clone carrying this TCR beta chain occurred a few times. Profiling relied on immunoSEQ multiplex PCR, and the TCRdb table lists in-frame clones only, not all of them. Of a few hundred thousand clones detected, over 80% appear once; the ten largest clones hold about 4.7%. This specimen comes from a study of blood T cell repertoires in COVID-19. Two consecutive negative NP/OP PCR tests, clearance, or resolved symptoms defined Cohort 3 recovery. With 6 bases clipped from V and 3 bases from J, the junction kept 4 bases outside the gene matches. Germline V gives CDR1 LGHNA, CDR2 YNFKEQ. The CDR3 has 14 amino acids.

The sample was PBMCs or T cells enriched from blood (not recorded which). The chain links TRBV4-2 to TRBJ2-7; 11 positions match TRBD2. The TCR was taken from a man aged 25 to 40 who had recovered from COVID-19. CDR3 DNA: TGTGCCAGCAGTCCGACTAGCGGGAACTACGAGCAGTACTTC. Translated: CASSPTSGNYEQYF.